A single sample is the source of the 21 T cell receptor beta chains below, sequenced in a study of CD8 T cells in Susac syndrome. Random hexamers were used to reverse transcribe the RNA input (about 0.45 to 1 ug). TCRdb ran MiXCR on the immunoSEQ multiplex PCR reads and lists one entry per CDR3 protein. The repertoire holds about 430,000 distinct CDR3 sequences, with 85% as singletons. Sequencing used CD8+ T cells from PBMCs. These TCRs come from a human donor with multiple sclerosis.

The V call is TRBV19, the J call TRBJ1-2; D may be TRBD1 (5 bases). Per germline, CDR1 LNHDA and CDR2 SQIVND (reference sequence). The V end lost 1 base, the J end lost 7 bases, and 10 bases lay between the germline ends. This CDR3 is built from 13 residues. CDR3 protein: CASSIGGASGYTF. The DNA for the CDR3 is TGTGCCAGTAGTATAGGGGGCGCGTCTGGCTACACCTTC.

V gene TRBV27 combines with J gene TRBJ2-1; a possible D gene is TRBD2 (5 bases). Germline CDR1 reads MNHEY; CDR2 reads SMNVEV (reference sequence). Between the trimmed V and J ends, which lost 3 bases and 10 bases, there was a span of 13 bases. The CDR3 loop spans 13 amino acids. In DNA form, the CDR3 reads TGTGCCAGCAGTTTTCTTCCCACGGGAGAGCAGTTCTTC. Protein: CASSFLPTGEQFF.

A remark on this clonotype: At one end the junction does not follow the germline gene, possibly because of a read error. This chain joins TRBV6-5 and TRBJ1-1, with D unresolved. The CDR3 contains 14 residues. Germline-derived CDR1 and CDR2 are MNHEY and SVGAGI. The CDR3 loop reads CASRVGGVNTEASF. The CDR3 nucleotides are TGTGCCAGCAGGGTCGGCGGCGTGAACACTGAAGCTTCCTTT.

The chain employs TRBV30 and TRBJ1-2; the D gene is possibly TRBD1 (6 bases). V lost 2 bases to trimming and J lost 10 bases, with 11 bases between them. CDR3 length: 11 amino acids. Germline V gene sequence: CDR1 GTSNPN, CDR2 SVGIG (reference sequence). This CDR3 reads CAWSSAGDYTF. The CDR3 DNA reads TGTGCCTGGAGTTCAGCAGGGGACTACACCTTC.

The chain has TRBV11-3 and TRBJ1-4; the D gene is possibly TRBD1 (5 bases). The ends were cut back, 1 base at V and 10 bases at J, with 7 bases in the middle. The germline V gene has CDR1 SGHNT and CDR2 YENEEA. This CDR3 spans 12 amino acids. CDR3 bases: TGTGCCAGCAGCTTAGTGGGGGGAAAACTGTTTTTT. It codes for CASSLVGGKLFF. The full variable domain, its missing parts supplied by reference TRBV11-3 and TRBJ1-4, is EAGVVQSPRYKIIEKKQPVAFWCNPISGHNTLYWYLQNLGQGPELLIRYENEEAVDDSQLPKDRFSAERLKGVDSTLKIQPAELGDSAVYLCASSLVGGKLFFGSGTQLSVL.

This chain joins TRBV24-1 and TRBJ1-2, with TRBD1 matching 10 bases. V was pared by 5 bases and J by 10 bases, with 15 bases of the junction left unmatched. The CDR3 covers 16 residues. The germline V gene encodes CDR1 KGHDR and CDR2 SFDVKD. In DNA form, the CDR3 reads TGTGCCACCAGTGGCTTCGCGGACGTCGACAGGGGGCACTACACCTTC. It translates to CATSGFADVDRGHYTF.

This CDR3 reads CSVGSYAYNEQFF. The CDR3, as DNA: TGCAGCGTTGGAAGTTATGCCTACAATGAGCAGTTCTTC. The chain is built from TRBV29-1 and TRBJ2-1; no clear D gene. The CDR3 is 13 residues long. Trimming removed 4 bases at V and 2 bases at J, with 9 bases between. Germline V lookup: CDR1 SQVTM, CDR2 ANQGSEA.

This clonotype was counted a few times. The chain combines TRBV11-2 with TRBJ2-3; 7 bases agree with TRBD2. V was clipped by 8 bases and J by 3 bases; unmatched bases: 11. The CDR3 length is 15 residues. Germline assignment: CDR1 SGHAT and CDR2 FQNNGV. CDR3 amino acids: CASSLWGGGTDTQYF. Here the CDR3 DNA reads TGTGCCAGCTCCCTTTGGGGGGGTGGGACAGATACGCAGTATTTT.

The J gene is TRBJ2-1, the V gene TRBV3-1, with D perhaps TRBD2 (6 bases). Trimming pared 0 bases from V and 0 bases from J, leaving 9 bases between. The germline V gene encodes CDR1 LGHDT and CDR2 YNNKEL (reference sequence). The CDR3 has 16 amino acids. CDR3 region: CASSQEAGYSYNEQFF. The CDR3 nucleotides read TGTGCCAGCAGCCAAGAGGCGGGATACTCCTACAATGAGCAGTTCTTC.

This chain joins TRBV28 and TRBJ2-3; the D gene is possibly TRBD2 (6 bases). With 6 bases removed from V and 7 bases from J, the gap between germline ends came to 14 bases. The CDR3 length is 13 residues. Germline assignment: CDR1 MDHEN and CDR2 SYDVKM. The CDR3 DNA sequence: TGTGCCAGCAGCCACGGGAGAGCGAATACGCAGTATTTT. Encoded protein: CASSHGRANTQYF.

V usage is TRBV12-3 or TRBV12-4 and J usage is TRBJ2-1; D is unresolved. V lost 2 bases, J lost 4 bases, and 12 bases lay in between. This CDR3 region has 15 residues. The DNA for the CDR3 is TGTGCCAGCAGTTTATTTGGAGATTTTTACAATGAGCAGTTCTTC. Translating gives CASSLFGDFYNEQFF.

This chain joins TRBV4-1 and TRBJ2-2; 8 bases fit TRBD1. The germline gives CDR1 MGHRA, CDR2 YSYEKL. CDR3 length equals 14 residues. V lost 9 bases and J lost 3; bases outside the gene matches: 6. This CDR3 reads CASRQGSDTGELFF. CDR3 coding DNA: TGCGCCAGTAGACAGGGGTCTGACACCGGGGAGCTGTTTTTT.

The chain links TRBV27 to TRBJ2-7, with TRBD2 identical over 8 bases. This CDR3 contains 14 residues. In germline, CDR1 is MNHEY, CDR2 SMNVEV (reference sequence). Germline trimming cut 7 bases from V and 6 bases from J; bases unmatched to any gene: 11. The CDR3 DNA follows: TGTGCCAGCAATCCTTTCGGACTAGCTGGCGAGCAGTACTTC. It translates to CASNPFGLAGEQYF.

The chain recombines TRBV2 with TRBJ1-2, with 10 nucleotides matching TRBD1. The germline V gene encodes CDR1 SNHLY and CDR2 FYNNEI. The CDR3 has 16 residues. Trimming cost V 5 bases and J 4 bases; bases outside gene matches: 10. Here the CDR3 DNA reads TGTGCCAGCAGTTTTTTCAGGACAGGGGGAAGCTATGGCTACACCTTC. Its protein product is CASSFFRTGGSYGYTF. The full variable domain, with the rest looked up from reference TRBV2 and TRBJ1-2, is EPEVTQTPSHQVTQMGQEVILRCVPISNHLYFYWYRQILGQKVEFLVSFYNNEISEKSEIFDDQFSVERPDGSNFTLKIRSTKLEDSAMYFCASSFFRTGGSYGYTFGSGTRLTVV.

V and J are TRBV7-8 and TRBJ2-3, with D hard to call. The CDR3 extends over 15 amino acids. Trimming left V 5 bases short and J 5 bases short, with 17 bases between. From germline, CDR1 is SGHVS and CDR2 FQNEAQ. This CDR3 reads CASSPPTMELDTQYF. For the CDR3, the DNA is TGTGCCAGCAGCCCCCCGACCATGGAACTAGATACGCAGTATTTT.

V and J are TRBV6-5 and TRBJ2-7; D remains ambiguous. CDR3 size: 13 residues. Germline V CDR1 and CDR2: MNHEY, SVGAGI. The V end lost 0 bases, the J end lost 2 bases, and 5 bases lay between the germline ends. CDR3 amino acids: CASSYSSPYEQYF. CDR3 coding DNA: TGTGCCAGCAGTTACTCTTCCCCCTACGAGCAGTACTTC.

The chain recombines TRBV5-1 with TRBJ2-2; no clear D gene. The V end was cut by 0 bases, the J end by 6 bases, with 6 bases between. Germline V gives CDR1 SGHRS, CDR2 YFSETQ. The CDR3 has 13 amino acids. The CDR3 DNA reads TGCGCCAGCAGCTTGGGACCCCCCGGGGAGCTGTTTTTT. Encoded protein: CASSLGPPGELFF.

The gene calls are TRBV11-2 and TRBJ2-1; the match to TRBD1 covers 8 bases. The CDR3 length is 17 residues. The ends lost 4 bases at V and 4 bases at J; junction bases unmatched: 12. Germline loops: CDR1 SGHAT, CDR2 FQNNGV. DNA of the CDR3: TGTGCCAGCAGCTCTACCATATCAGGGGGCATTTACAATGAGCAGTTCTTC. It is translated as CASSSTISGGIYNEQFF.

The rearrangement links TRBV7-8 to TRBJ2-7, with 12 bases matching TRBD2. This CDR3 has 16 amino acids. J lost 6 bases, V lost 5 bases, and 11 bases had no gene match. Germline CDR1 reads SGHVS; CDR2 reads FQNEAQ. The CDR3 DNA reads as TGTGCCAGCAGCCATCCCGCTAGCGGGGGGGCCAGCGAGCAGTACTTC. It encodes CASSHPASGGASEQYF.

This chain joins TRBV30 and TRBJ1-1, with D unresolved. V lost 1 base to trimming and J lost 5 bases, with 5 bases between them. This CDR3 comprises 11 residues. CDR1 and CDR2 (germline): GTSNPN, SVGIG (reference sequence). The CDR3 protein is CAWSAVTEAFF. The CDR3, as DNA: TGTGCCTGGAGTGCTGTAACTGAAGCTTTCTTT.

The chain uses TRBV30 and TRBJ1-4; D remains unclear. The germline V and J ends were trimmed by 3 bases and 4 bases, with 15 bases remaining between them. From germline, CDR1 is GTSNPN and CDR2 SVGIG (reference sequence). The CDR3 runs to 15 residues. The CDR3 loop is CAWRADGDRNEKLFF. The CDR3 DNA reads as TGTGCCTGGAGGGCGGACGGCGATCGTAATGAAAAACTGTTTTTT.